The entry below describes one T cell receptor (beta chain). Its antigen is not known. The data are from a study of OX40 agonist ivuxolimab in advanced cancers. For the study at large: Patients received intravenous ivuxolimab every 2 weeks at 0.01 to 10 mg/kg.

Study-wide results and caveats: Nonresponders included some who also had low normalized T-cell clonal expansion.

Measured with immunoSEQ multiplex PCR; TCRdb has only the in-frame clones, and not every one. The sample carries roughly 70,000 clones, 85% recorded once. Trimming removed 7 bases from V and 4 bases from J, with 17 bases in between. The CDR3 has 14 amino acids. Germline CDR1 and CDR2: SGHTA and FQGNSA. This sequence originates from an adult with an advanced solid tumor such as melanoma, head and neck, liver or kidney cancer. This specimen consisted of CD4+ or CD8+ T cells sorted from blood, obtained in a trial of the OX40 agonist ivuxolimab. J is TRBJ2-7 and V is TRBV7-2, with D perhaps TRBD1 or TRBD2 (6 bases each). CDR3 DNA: TGTGCCAGCAACAATCGGGAGACAGGTTACGAGCAGTACTTC. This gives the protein CASNNRETGYEQYF.